This is a list of T cell receptor beta chains from one sample in a study of blood T cell repertoires in COVID-19. Measured with immunoSEQ multiplex PCR; TCRdb has only the in-frame clones, and not every one. The repertoire has around 40,000 clones, about nine tenths of them found once; the top ten carry more than 10%. The sequenced sample consisted of peripheral blood. These receptors originate from a human donor in a cohort sampled during active COVID-19. Each CDR3 is given with its conserved first and last residue. D genes are given only for firm matches. A clone size is listed for some rows: how often the clone was seen (once, few, many), or a class if it is expanded.

D	V	J	size	DNA	CDR3
TRBD2	TRBV10-3	TRBJ2-2	NA	TGTGCCATCGGAGGACTAGTCGCGAACACCGGGGAGCTGTTTTTT	CAIGGLVANTGELFF
TRBD1	TRBV28	TRBJ2-2	NA	TGTGCCAGCAGTATGACAGGACAGGGCGGGGAGCTGTTTTTT	CASSMTGQGGELFF
TRBD1	TRBV5-1	TRBJ1-1	NA	TGCGCCAGCAGCTTGGCCGGGACAGGGGGTGTTACTGAAGCTTTCTTT	CASSLAGTGGVTEAFF
NA	TRBV6-5	TRBJ2-7	NA	TGTGCCAGCAGGTCCCCAGGGAACGAGCAGTACTTC	CASRSPGNEQYF
NA	TRBV7-2	TRBJ2-2	NA	TGTGCCAGCAGCCAACGGGGGACCGGGGAGCTGTTTTTT	CASSQRGTGELFF
NA	TRBV30	TRBJ1-2	NA	TGTGCCTGGGGACCTTACCGAGGGAGCTATGGCTACACCTTC	CAWGPYRGSYGYTF
NA	TRBV2	TRBJ1-1	NA	TGTGCCAGCAGGGGATCACAGGGCATACAGGACACTGAAGCTTTCTTT	CASRGSQGIQDTEAFF
NA	TRBV10-3	TRBJ1-5	few	TGTGCCATCAGTGGGGGGCTAGGACAGCCCCAGCATTTT	CAISGGLGQPQHF
NA	TRBV5-4	TRBJ1-1	few	TGTGCCAGTAGCGAACCGACGGGGAACACTGAAGCTTTCTTT	CASSEPTGNTEAFF
NA	TRBV3-1/TRBV3-2	TRBJ2-1	NA	TGTGCCAGCAGCCACCTCCGCACGGGAAATGAGCAGTTCTTC	CASSHLRTGNEQFF
NA	TRBV9	TRBJ2-3	NA	TGTGCCAGCAGCGTAGTAGCTACAGGGAGCACAGATACGCAGTATTTT	CASSVVATGSTDTQYF
NA	TRBV6-4	TRBJ2-6	NA	TGTGCCAGCAGTGGTCCGGGCTCTGGGGCCAACGTCCTGACTTTC	CASSGPGSGANVLTF
NA	TRBV19	TRBJ1-3	NA	TGTGCCACTTCCTCCGGACAGAGAAACACCATATATTTT	CATSSGQRNTIYF
NA	TRBV28	TRBJ1-3	NA	TGTGCCAGCAGGGGACACAGCTCTGGAAACACCATATATTTT	CASRGHSSGNTIYF
NA	TRBV4-1	TRBJ2-5	once	TGCGCCAGCAGCCCACAGGGCCTGGTAGAGACCCAGTACTTC	CASSPQGLVETQYF
NA	TRBV7-3	TRBJ1-6	NA	TGTGCCAGCACCCCATCCGGGGGGCGTCGGGGGTCCTATAATTCACCCCTCCACTTT	CASTPSGGRRGSYNSPLHF
NA	TRBV6-6	TRBJ1-5	NA	TGTGCCAGCAGCCCCGGGACACCAAATCAGCCCCAGCATTTT	CASSPGTPNQPQHF
TRBD1	TRBV19	TRBJ1-5	NA	TGTGCCAGTACCGGGGACAGGGTTTATTCGGGCAATCAGCCCCAGCATTTT	CASTGDRVYSGNQPQHF
NA	TRBV11-3	TRBJ1-6	NA	TGTGCCAGCAGCTTAGGGTCCGGGGGTAATTCACCCCTCCACTTT	CASSLGSGGNSPLHF
TRBD1	TRBV28	TRBJ2-2	NA	TGTGCCAGCAGTAAAGGGGGCGGCACCGGGGAGCTGTTTTTT	CASSKGGGTGELFF
NA	TRBV6-5	TRBJ1-1	few	TGTGCCAGCAGCCCGCCCGGGGGTATGAACACTGAAGCTTTCTTT	CASSPPGGMNTEAFF
NA	TRBV7-9	TRBJ2-1	once	TGTGCCAGCAGCCCCACCCGGAGGAGCGCTTCTCGGGAGCAGTTCTTC	CASSPTRRSASREQFF
TRBD1	TRBV4-3	TRBJ1-4	NA	TGCGCCAGCAGCCGGTATCAGGGGGGCCTTAGCGAAAAACTGTTTTTT	CASSRYQGGLSEKLFF
TRBD2	TRBV19	TRBJ2-6	NA	TGTGCTTCTGCGGGAGGGAAATTCTCTGGGGCCAACGTCCTGACTTTC	CASAGGKFSGANVLTF
NA	TRBV4-3	TRBJ2-2	NA	TGCGCCAGCAGCCCAGATTCGGGACTTAGACTATCCACCGGGGAGCTGTTTTTT	CASSPDSGLRLSTGELFF
NA	TRBV12-3/TRBV12-4	TRBJ1-3	NA	TGTGCCAGCAGCCGGAGAGCCGGAAACACCATATATTTT	CASSRRAGNTIYF
NA	TRBV5-4	TRBJ2-1	NA	TGTGCCAGCACGGACTGGAAGGTTAGTGGGAACAATGAGCAGTTCTTC	CASTDWKVSGNNEQFF
TRBD1	TRBV28	TRBJ2-3	NA	TGTGCCAGCAGCCCGGACAGGGCAAGCACAGATACGCAGTATTTT	CASSPDRASTDTQYF
NA	TRBV2	TRBJ2-4	NA	TGTGCCAGCAGTCCTAGAAACATTCAGTACTTC	CASSPRNIQYF
TRBD1	TRBV28	TRBJ1-3	NA	TGTGCCAGCAGTCCAGGGGGAGGTCGCTCTGGAAACACCATATATTTT	CASSPGGGRSGNTIYF
TRBD2	TRBV7-9	TRBJ2-7	NA	TGTGCCAGCAGCATCTCAGCGGGGGGGCCATACGAGCAGTACTTC	CASSISAGGPYEQYF
TRBD1	TRBV19	TRBJ1-5	NA	TGTGCCAGTACTGACAGGGGAGGGGGCAATCAGCCCCAGCATTTT	CASTDRGGGNQPQHF
TRBD2	TRBV7-3	TRBJ2-1	once	TGTGCCAGCAGCAACGGGGGGATCAATGAGCAGTTCTTC	CASSNGGINEQFF
NA	TRBV10-2	TRBJ2-3	NA	TGCGCCAGCAGTTCGGGACTTCAAGCCACAGATACGCAGTATTTT	CASSSGLQATDTQYF
NA	TRBV4-3	TRBJ2-7	NA	TGCGCCAGCAGCCCCCAAGGTGTACTACCAGCCTACGAGCAGTACTTC	CASSPQGVLPAYEQYF
TRBD2	TRBV28	TRBJ2-1	NA	TGTGCCAGCAGCTCCGGGACTAGCGGATTCAATGAGCAGTTCTTC	CASSSGTSGFNEQFF
TRBD2	TRBV6-6	TRBJ2-3	NA	TGTGCCAGCAGTCTCCGGACTAGCGGGCTTAGCACAGATACGCAGTATTTT	CASSLRTSGLSTDTQYF
TRBD1	TRBV6-1	TRBJ2-1	NA	TGTGCCAGCAGTGACCGGGACAGATCCTACAATGAGCAGTTCTTC	CASSDRDRSYNEQFF
TRBD2	TRBV15	TRBJ2-6	NA	TGTGCCACCAGCAGAGCCCCGGGAGAGACTAGCGGGAGTGCAGGGGCCAACGTCCTGACTTTC	CATSRAPGETSGSAGANVLTF
TRBD2	TRBV28	TRBJ2-1	NA	TGTGCCAGCAGTGCGGGGGGACTAGCGGGAATGATGCAGTTCTTC	CASSAGGLAGMMQFF
TRBD1	TRBV5-1	TRBJ2-7	NA	TGCGCCAGCAGCTTGGGGGGGACAGCCATCTCCTACGAGCAGTACTTC	CASSLGGTAISYEQYF
TRBD2	TRBV6-2/TRBV6-3	TRBJ2-5	NA	TGTGCCAGCAGTTACTCATCCGGGAGGGCCGAAGAGACCCAGTACTTC	CASSYSSGRAEETQYF
NA	TRBV9	TRBJ1-1	NA	TGTGCCAGCAGCTCAGGTCTTGGTCTAACTGAAGCTTTCTTT	CASSSGLGLTEAFF
NA	TRBV6-5	TRBJ1-3	NA	TGTGCCAGCAGTTACGCGTACAGTGGCTCTGGAAACACCATATATTTT	CASSYAYSGSGNTIYF
TRBD2	TRBV6-5	TRBJ2-5	NA	TGTGCCAGCAGTTTAGCGGGAGGAGAAGAGACCCAGTACTTC	CASSLAGGEETQYF
TRBD1	TRBV9	TRBJ1-6	NA	TGTGCCAGCAGCCCTGGACAGGGGGTAGGTTCACCCCTCCACTTT	CASSPGQGVGSPLHF
TRBD1	TRBV7-9	TRBJ1-2	NA	TGTGCCAGCAGGTCAAGGACAGGGCTTAACTATGGCTACACCTTC	CASRSRTGLNYGYTF
NA	TRBV28	TRBJ2-7	NA	TGTGCCAGCAGTTTTCGTGGCAGTGGGAGGAAGTACTTC	CASSFRGSGRKYF
TRBD1	TRBV5-4	TRBJ2-3	NA	TGTGCCAGCAGCTGGACAGGGGGCGGGGGAGATACGCAGTATTTT	CASSWTGGGGDTQYF
TRBD1	TRBV28	TRBJ2-3	once	TGTGCCAGCAGCCCGCCCGGACAGGGGATGGGTACGCAGTATTTT	CASSPPGQGMGTQYF
TRBD2	TRBV9	TRBJ2-5	NA	TGTGCCAGCAGCGTAGGGTGGGAGGGCCAAGAGACCCAGTACTTC	CASSVGWEGQETQYF
NA	TRBV6-6	TRBJ2-1	NA	TGTGCCAGCAGTGATCTTCGCGACGGGGGCAATGAGCAGTTCTTC	CASSDLRDGGNEQFF